This entry lists 19 T cell receptor beta chains sequenced from one sample in a study of blood T cell repertoires in COVID-19. This table comes from immunoSEQ multiplex PCR, and its TCRdb copy is limited to in-frame clones, with some not included. This sample has 200,000 to 300,000 clones; 75% to 90% occur once, and the top ten carry about 0.95%. Sequenced sample: PBMCs or T cells enriched from blood (not recorded which). The receptors shown here come from a man in his fifties who had been exposed to COVID-19.

The rearrangement links TRBV5-1 to TRBJ1-2; possibly TRBD1 for D (6 bases). From germline, CDR1 is SGHRS and CDR2 YFSETQ. CDR3 length: 14 residues. V gave up 0 bases and J gave up 4 bases, with 10 bases separating them. The CDR3 here is CASSLAQGFYGYTF. The CDR3 DNA is TGCGCCAGCAGCTTGGCCCAGGGGTTCTATGGCTACACCTTC.

The chain carries TRBV6-5 and TRBJ1-5; no reliable D call. This CDR3 spans 13 amino acids. Germline CDR1 reads MNHEY; CDR2 reads SVGAGI. Deletions cut 5 bases from V and 1 base from J, with 6 bases between. The CDR3: CASSIVSNQPQHF. For the CDR3, the DNA is TGTGCCAGCAGTATAGTGAGCAATCAGCCCCAGCATTTT.

DNA of the CDR3: TGTGCCAGTAGTAAATTTACGACTAGCGGGGAGTCCTACGAGCAGTACTTC. It yields the protein CASSKFTTSGESYEQYF. The rearrangement joins TRBV19 to TRBJ2-7; the match to TRBD2 covers 11 bases. This CDR3 comprises 17 residues. Trimming removed 4 bases from V and 1 base from J; junction bases left unmatched: 9. Germline V gives CDR1 LNHDA, CDR2 SQIVND (reference sequence).

The genes are TRBV12-5 and TRBJ1-1; the D gene is possibly TRBD1 (6 bases). V was shortened by 0 bases and J by 4 bases, with 15 bases between the two germline ends. The germline V gene encodes CDR1 LGHNT and CDR2 FRNRAP. The CDR3 covers 16 residues. The CDR3 DNA reads TGTGCTAGTGGTTTGGTACCAGGGGCCAAGGTCACTGAAGCTTTCTTT. Amino acids: CASGLVPGAKVTEAFF.

The chain combines TRBV27 with TRBJ2-7; no reliable D call. V was cut by 0 bases and J by 2 bases, with 8 bases left in between. Germline V lookup: CDR1 MNHEY, CDR2 SMNVEV (reference sequence). This CDR3 is built from 14 residues. The CDR3 region has the DNA TGTGCCAGCAGTTTATCCCCGCGTGCCTACGAGCAGTACGTC. Translated, it gives CASSLSPRAYEQYV.

The J gene is TRBJ2-1, the V gene TRBV19; TRBD1 matches 7 bases. With 5 bases clipped from V and 0 bases from J, the junction kept 4 bases outside the gene matches. This CDR3 is 15 amino acids long. Germline-derived CDR1 and CDR2 are LNHDA and SQIVND (reference sequence). Written as DNA, the CDR3 is TGTGCCAGTAGTCTTTGGACAGGCTCCTACAATGAGCAGTTCTTC. Its protein product is CASSLWTGSYNEQFF.

The V gene is TRBV7-3, the J gene TRBJ1-1; D may be TRBD1 (5 bases). The germline CDR1 and CDR2 sequences are SGHTA and FQGTGA. The ends were cut back, 6 bases at V and 11 bases at J, with 16 bases in the middle. This CDR3 is built from 12 residues. The CDR3 DNA follows: TGTGCCAGCAGTCCAGGGTTGGGAACGGCTTTCTTT. Protein product: CASSPGLGTAFF.

This clone has just a few counts. V and J are TRBV19 and TRBJ1-5; the match to TRBD1 covers 10 bases. CDR3 size: 14 residues. After removal of 7 bases from V and 7 bases from J, the junction contained 7 bases not matched to a gene. The V gene's germline CDR1 is LNHDA and CDR2 SQIVND (reference sequence). CDR3 DNA: TGTGCCAGTAAGGCGGACAGGGGGAGGCAGCCCCAGCATTTT. This codes for CASKADRGRQPQHF.

The J gene is TRBJ2-3, the V gene TRBV7-2; 12 positions agree with TRBD2. The CDR3 totals 16 residues. J lost 4 bases, V lost 5 bases, and 7 bases had no gene match. Germline V gives CDR1 SGHTA, CDR2 FQGNSA. This CDR3 is CASSPTLAGGADTQYF. In nucleotides, the CDR3 is TGTGCCAGCAGCCCAACACTAGCGGGAGGTGCAGATACGCAGTATTTT.

This clone was seen once. The chain is built from TRBV28 and TRBJ1-2; weak D call: TRBD1 (5 bases). Trimming pared 10 bases from V and 6 bases from J, leaving 12 bases between. The germline CDR1 and CDR2 sequences are MDHEN and SYDVKM. CDR3 length equals 11 residues. CDR3 nucleotide sequence: TGTGCCACCCTGACAGACAATGGCTACACCTTC. This gives the protein CATLTDNGYTF.

The J gene is TRBJ2-6, the V gene TRBV19; D is possibly TRBD1 (5 bases). V was clipped by 6 bases and J by 3 bases, with 9 bases between them. This CDR3 is built from 14 residues. Per the germline V gene, CDR1 is LNHDA and CDR2 is SQIVND (reference sequence). CDR3 coding DNA: TGTGCCAGTAGGCAGGGCGGTGGGGCCAACGTCCTGACTTTC. Translation: CASRQGGGANVLTF.

The chain has TRBV5-6 and TRBJ2-7, with 13 bases that match TRBD2. The CDR3 totals 15 residues. Per germline, CDR1 SGHDT and CDR2 YYEEEE. Losses at the gene ends were 3 bases for V and 5 bases for J; bases not matched to a gene: 5. CDR3 loop: CASSWGLAGFDEQYV. CDR3 sequence (DNA): TGTGCCAGCAGCTGGGGACTAGCGGGATTTGACGAGCAGTACGTC.

This sequence joins TRBV5-1 and TRBJ1-6; D gene unclear. Germline V lookup: CDR1 SGHRS, CDR2 YFSETQ. This CDR3 is built from 13 residues. The V gene lost 0 bases and the J gene lost 11 bases, with 9 bases spanning the gap. As DNA, the CDR3 is TGCGCCAGCAGCTTGGCGGGGAATCCACCCCTCCACTTT. Its translation is CASSLAGNPPLHF.

This clone showed up just once. In the same sample, other DNA sequences code for this CDR3. The V gene is TRBV2, the J gene TRBJ1-1; perhaps TRBD1 as D (5 bases). The germline V and J ends were trimmed by 3 bases and 1 base, with 6 bases remaining between them. The germline V gene encodes CDR1 SNHLY and CDR2 FYNNEI. The CDR3 totals 13 residues. The CDR3 nucleotides are TGTGCCAGCAGTGACAGGGAGAACACTGAAGCTTTCTTT. Translating it yields CASSDRENTEAFF.

CDR3 loop: CASTYIRDRGSQPQHF. The CDR3, as DNA: TGTGCCAGCACCTACATAAGGGACAGGGGTAGTCAGCCCCAGCATTTT. The chain joins TRBV28 to TRBJ1-5; 10 bases fit TRBD1. The germline CDR1 and CDR2 sequences are MDHEN and SYDVKM. The CDR3 loop spans 16 amino acids. After removal of 7 bases from V and 6 bases from J, the junction contained 12 bases not matched to a gene.

The V gene is TRBV6-5, the J gene TRBJ1-2; 8 bases map to TRBD1. The CDR3 runs 15 residues. V was clipped by 7 bases and J by 6 bases; unmatched bases: 13. The germline CDR1 and CDR2 sequences are MNHEY and SVGAGI. CDR3 DNA sequence: TGTGCCAGCACCCGAGGACAGGGAAGCGGCGATGGCTACACCTTC. Protein product: CASTRGQGSGDGYTF.

The CDR3 loop reads CASSLGGVDSPLHF. The CDR3 region has the DNA TGTGCCAGCAGCTTAGGCGGGGTAGATTCACCCCTCCACTTT. V is TRBV7-6 and J is TRBJ1-6, with D uncertain. The CDR3 extends over 14 amino acids. Trimming took off 1 base at V and 8 bases at J, with 9 bases between the two ends. CDR1 is SGHVS, CDR2 FNYEAQ, per germline.

The V gene is TRBV6-2 or TRBV6-3, the J gene TRBJ1-4, with D possibly being TRBD1 (5 bases). Germline lookup yields CDR1 MNHEY and CDR2 SVGEGT. Trimming shortened V by 1 base and J by 8 bases, and 14 bases separated the two germline ends. The CDR3 runs 15 residues. CDR3 residues: CASSYFRRQTEKLFF. The CDR3 coding sequence is TGTGCCAGCAGTTACTTCCGTCGACAGACAGAAAAACTGTTTTTT.

The rearrangement joins TRBV19 to TRBJ2-3; 9 bases are shared with TRBD1. Germline V CDR1 and CDR2: LNHDA, SQIVND (reference sequence). This CDR3 contains 15 residues. Trimming cost V 5 bases and J 5 bases; bases outside gene matches: 8. CDR3 residues: CASSAPDRGLDTQYF. CDR3 nucleotides: TGTGCCAGTAGTGCCCCGGACAGGGGTCTAGATACGCAGTATTTT.